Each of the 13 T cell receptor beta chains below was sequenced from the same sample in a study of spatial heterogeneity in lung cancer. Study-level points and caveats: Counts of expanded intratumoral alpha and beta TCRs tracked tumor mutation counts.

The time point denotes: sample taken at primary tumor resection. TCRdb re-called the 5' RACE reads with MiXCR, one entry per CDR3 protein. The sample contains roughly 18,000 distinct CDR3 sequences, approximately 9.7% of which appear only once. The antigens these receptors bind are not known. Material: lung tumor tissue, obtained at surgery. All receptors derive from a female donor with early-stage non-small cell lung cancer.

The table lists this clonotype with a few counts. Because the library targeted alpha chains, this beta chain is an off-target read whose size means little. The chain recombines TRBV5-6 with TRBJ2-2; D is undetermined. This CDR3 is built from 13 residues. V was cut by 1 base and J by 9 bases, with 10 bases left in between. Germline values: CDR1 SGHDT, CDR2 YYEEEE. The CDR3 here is CASSLHQMRELFF. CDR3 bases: TGTGCCAGCAGCTTGCACCAAATGCGGGAGCTGTTTTTT.

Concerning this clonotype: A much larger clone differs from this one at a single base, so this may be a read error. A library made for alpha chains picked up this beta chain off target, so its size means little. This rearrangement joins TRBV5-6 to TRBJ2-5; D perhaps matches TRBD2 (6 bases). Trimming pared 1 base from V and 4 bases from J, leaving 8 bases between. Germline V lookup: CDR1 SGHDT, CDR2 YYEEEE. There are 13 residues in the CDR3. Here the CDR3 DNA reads TGTGCCAGCAGCTTGAGGACTACAGAGACCCAGTACTTC. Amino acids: CASSLRTTETQYF.

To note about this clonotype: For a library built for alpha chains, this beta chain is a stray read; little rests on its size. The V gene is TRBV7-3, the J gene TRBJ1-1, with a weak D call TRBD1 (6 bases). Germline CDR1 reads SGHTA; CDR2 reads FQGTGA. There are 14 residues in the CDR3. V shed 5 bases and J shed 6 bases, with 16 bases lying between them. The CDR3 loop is CASSPQQGIAEAFF. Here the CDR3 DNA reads TGTGCCAGCAGCCCTCAGCAGGGGATCGCTGAAGCTTTCTTT.

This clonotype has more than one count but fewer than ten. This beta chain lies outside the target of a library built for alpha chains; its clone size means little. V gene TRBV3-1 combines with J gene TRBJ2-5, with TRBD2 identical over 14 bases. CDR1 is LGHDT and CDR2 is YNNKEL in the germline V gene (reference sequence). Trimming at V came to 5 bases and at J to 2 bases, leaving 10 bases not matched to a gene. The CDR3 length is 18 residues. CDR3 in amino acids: CASSATTGLAGVQETQYF. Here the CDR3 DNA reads TGTGCCAGCAGCGCCACTACGGGACTAGCGGGGGTACAAGAGACCCAGTACTTC.

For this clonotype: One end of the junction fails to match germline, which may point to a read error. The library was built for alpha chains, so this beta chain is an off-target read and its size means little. This CDR3 is CASGYSVDGGYF. CDR3 nucleotide sequence: TGTGCCAGCGGTTACTCGGTCGACGGTGGGTACTTC. V usage is TRBV6-6 and J usage is TRBJ2-7; D not resolved. There are 12 residues in the CDR3. The germline V gene has CDR1 MNHNY and CDR2 SVGAGI (reference sequence).

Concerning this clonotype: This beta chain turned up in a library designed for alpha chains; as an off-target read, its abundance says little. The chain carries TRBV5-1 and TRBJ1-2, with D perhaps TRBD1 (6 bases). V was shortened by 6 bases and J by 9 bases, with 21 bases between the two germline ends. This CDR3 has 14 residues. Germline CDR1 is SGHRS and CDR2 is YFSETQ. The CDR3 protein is CASTLYRGGSSYTF. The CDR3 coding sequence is TGCGCCAGCACTTTATATCGGGGGGGCAGCAGCTACACCTTC.

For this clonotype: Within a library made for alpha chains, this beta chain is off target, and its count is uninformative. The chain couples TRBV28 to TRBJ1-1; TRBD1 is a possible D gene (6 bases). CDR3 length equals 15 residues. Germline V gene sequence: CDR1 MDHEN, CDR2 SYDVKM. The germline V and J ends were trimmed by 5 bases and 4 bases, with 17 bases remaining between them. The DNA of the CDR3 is TGTGCCAGCAGTCCTCTCCAAGGGGGGGTCACTGAAGCTTTCTTT. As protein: CASSPLQGGVTEAFF.

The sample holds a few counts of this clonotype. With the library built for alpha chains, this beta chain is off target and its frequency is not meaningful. CDR3 nucleotide sequence: TGTGCCAGCAGTAATCGGCGGATGGAGGAAAAACTGTTTTTT. Its protein is CASSNRRMEEKLFF. The chain uses TRBV6-2 or TRBV6-3 and TRBJ1-4, with unresolved D. CDR1 and CDR2 from the germline V gene are MNHEY and SVGEGT. The CDR3 is made up of 14 amino acids. Trimming cost V 5 bases and J 8 bases, with 15 bases left between them.

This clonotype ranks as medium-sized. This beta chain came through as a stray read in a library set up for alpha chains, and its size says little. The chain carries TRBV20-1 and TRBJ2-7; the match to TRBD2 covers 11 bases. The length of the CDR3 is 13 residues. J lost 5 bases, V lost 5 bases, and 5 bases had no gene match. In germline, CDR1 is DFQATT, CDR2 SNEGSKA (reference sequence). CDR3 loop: CSAPSGGLDEQYF. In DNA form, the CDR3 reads TGCAGTGCTCCTAGCGGGGGGCTGGACGAGCAGTACTTC.

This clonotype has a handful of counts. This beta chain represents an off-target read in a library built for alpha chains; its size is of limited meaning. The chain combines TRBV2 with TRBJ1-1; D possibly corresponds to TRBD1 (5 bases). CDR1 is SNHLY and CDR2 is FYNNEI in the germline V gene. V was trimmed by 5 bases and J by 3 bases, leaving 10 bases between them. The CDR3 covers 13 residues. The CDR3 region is CASSYRPHTEAFF. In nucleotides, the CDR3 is TGTGCCAGCAGTTACAGGCCGCACACTGAAGCTTTCTTT.

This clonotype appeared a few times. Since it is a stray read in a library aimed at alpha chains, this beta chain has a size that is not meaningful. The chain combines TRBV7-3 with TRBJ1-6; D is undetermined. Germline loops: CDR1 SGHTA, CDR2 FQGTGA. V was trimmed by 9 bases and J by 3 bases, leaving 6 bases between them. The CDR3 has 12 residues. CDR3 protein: CASWDYNSPLHF. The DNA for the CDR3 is TGTGCCAGTTGGGACTATAATTCACCCCTCCACTTT.

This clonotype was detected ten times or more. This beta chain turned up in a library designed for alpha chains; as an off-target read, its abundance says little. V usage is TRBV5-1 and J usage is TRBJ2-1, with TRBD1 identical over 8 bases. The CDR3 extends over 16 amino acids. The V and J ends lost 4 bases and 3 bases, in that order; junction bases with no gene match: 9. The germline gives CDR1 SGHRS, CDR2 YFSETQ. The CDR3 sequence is CASSRIRQGSYNEQFF. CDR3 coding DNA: TGCGCCAGCAGCCGAATCCGACAGGGGAGCTACAATGAGCAGTTCTTC. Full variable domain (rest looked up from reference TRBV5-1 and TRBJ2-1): KAGVTQTPRYLIKTRGQQVTLSCSPISGHRSVSWYQQTPGQGLQFLFEYFSETQRNKGNFPGRFSGRQFSNSRSEMNVSTLELGDSALYLCASSRIRQGSYNEQFFGPGTRLTVL.

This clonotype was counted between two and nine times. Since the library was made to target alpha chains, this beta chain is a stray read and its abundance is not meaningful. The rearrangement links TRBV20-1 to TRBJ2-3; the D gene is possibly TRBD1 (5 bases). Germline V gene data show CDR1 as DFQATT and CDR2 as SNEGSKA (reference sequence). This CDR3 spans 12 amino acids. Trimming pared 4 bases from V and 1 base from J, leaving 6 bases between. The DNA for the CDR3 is TGCAGTGCTATACAGGGCACAGATACGCAGTATTTT. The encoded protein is CSAIQGTDTQYF.